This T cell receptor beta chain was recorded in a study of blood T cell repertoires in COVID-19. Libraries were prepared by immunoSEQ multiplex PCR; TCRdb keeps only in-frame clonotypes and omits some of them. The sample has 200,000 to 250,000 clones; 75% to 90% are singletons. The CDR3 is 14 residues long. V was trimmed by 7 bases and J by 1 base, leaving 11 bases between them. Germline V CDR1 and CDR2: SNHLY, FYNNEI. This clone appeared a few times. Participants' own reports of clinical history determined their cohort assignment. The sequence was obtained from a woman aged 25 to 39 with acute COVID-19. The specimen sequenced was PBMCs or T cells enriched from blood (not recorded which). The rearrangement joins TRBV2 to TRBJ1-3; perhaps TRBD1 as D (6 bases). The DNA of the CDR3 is TGTGCCAGCACCCGGACAGCATCTGGAAACACCATATATTTT. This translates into CASTRTASGNTIYF.